The clone carrying this TCR beta chain has ten or more counts. Its antigen is unidentified. Germline loops: CDR1 MDHEN, CDR2 SYDVKM. The CDR3 runs to 16 residues. The V and J ends lost 7 bases and 3 bases, in that order; junction bases with no gene match: 15. The record originates from a study of T cells in Graves' hyperthyroidism and ophthalmopathy. Study-wide results and caveats: Most expanded thyroid clonotypes above 0.001 recurred in blood. Ophthalmopathy was model-predicted a median roughly six months pre-onset.

TCR beta CDR3 sequences were amplified from RNA transcripts. The study used the HTBI primer set for a first-round RT-PCR of the TCR CDR3. One entry per CDR3 protein results from TCRdb running MiXCR on the multiplex PCR reads. The sample consists of around 450,000 distinct CDR3 sequences, around a sixth of them appearing once. Patients aged 18 to 65 had newly diagnosed hyperthyroidism that had lasted under 2 months. Orbital computed tomography, thyroid ultrasound, serum thyroxine and TRAb, and clinical symptoms together informed the diagnoses. The specimen sequenced was blood. V and J are TRBV28 and TRBJ2-7; TRBD2 agrees at 7 bases. The clonotype comes from a woman aged 18-29 years with Graves' hyperthyroidism. Here the CDR3 reads CASNPFGAGAIYEQYF. DNA of the CDR3: TGTGCCAGCAATCCTTTCGGGGCGGGAGCAATCTACGAGCAGTACTTC.